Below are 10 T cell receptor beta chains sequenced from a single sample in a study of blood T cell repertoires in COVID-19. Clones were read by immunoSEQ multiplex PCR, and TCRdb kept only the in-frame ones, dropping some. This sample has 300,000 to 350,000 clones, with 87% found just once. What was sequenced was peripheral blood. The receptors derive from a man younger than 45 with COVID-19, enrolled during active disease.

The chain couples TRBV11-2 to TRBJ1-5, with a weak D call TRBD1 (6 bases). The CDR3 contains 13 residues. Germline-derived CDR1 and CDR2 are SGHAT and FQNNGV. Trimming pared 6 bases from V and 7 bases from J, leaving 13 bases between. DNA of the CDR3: TGTGCCAGCAGTCTACAGGGTCAGCAGCCCCAGCATTTT. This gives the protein CASSLQGQQPQHF.

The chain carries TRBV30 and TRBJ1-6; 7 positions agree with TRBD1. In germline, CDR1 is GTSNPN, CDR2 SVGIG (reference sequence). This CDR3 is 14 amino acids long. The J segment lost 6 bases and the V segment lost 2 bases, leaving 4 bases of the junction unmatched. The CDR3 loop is CAWSLGQSNSPLHF. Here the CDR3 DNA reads TGTGCCTGGAGTTTGGGACAGAGTAATTCACCCCTCCACTTT.

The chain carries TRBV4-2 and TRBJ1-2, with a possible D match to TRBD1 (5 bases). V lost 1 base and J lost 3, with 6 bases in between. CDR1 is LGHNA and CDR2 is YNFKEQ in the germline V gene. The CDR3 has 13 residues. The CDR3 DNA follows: TGTGCCAGCAGCCAAGGACAGCACTATGGCTACACCTTC. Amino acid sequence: CASSQGQHYGYTF.

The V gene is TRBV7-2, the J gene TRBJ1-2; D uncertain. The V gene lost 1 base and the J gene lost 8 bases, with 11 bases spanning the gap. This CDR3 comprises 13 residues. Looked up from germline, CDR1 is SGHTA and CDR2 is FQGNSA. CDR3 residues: CASSLVPTRGYTF. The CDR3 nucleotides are TGTGCCAGCAGCTTAGTTCCTACCCGGGGCTACACCTTC.

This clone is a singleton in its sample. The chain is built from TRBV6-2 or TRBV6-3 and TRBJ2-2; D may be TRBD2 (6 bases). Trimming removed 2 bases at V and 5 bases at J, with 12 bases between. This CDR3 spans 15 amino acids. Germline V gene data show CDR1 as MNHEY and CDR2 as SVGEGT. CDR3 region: CASSYPSGFTGELFF. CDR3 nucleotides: TGTGCCAGCAGTTACCCCAGCGGGTTTACCGGGGAGCTGTTTTTT.

Here the CDR3 reads CASSKDREGAEQYF. CDR3 bases: TGTGCCAGTAGTAAGGACAGGGAAGGGGCCGAGCAGTACTTC. The chain combines TRBV19 with TRBJ2-7, with 8 positions matching TRBD1. The CDR3 covers 14 residues. The junction had 8 bases not matched to a gene; V was cut back by 4 bases and J by 6 bases. Germline CDR1 is LNHDA and CDR2 is SQIVND (reference sequence).

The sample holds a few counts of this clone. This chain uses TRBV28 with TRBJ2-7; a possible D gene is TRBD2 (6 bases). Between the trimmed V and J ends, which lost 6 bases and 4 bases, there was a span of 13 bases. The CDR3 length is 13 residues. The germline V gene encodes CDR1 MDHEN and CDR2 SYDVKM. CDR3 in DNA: TGTGCCAGCAGCGGGGGACTGAAGTACGAGCAGTACTTC. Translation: CASSGGLKYEQYF.

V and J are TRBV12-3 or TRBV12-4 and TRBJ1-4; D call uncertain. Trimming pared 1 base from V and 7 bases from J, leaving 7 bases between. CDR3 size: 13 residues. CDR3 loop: CASSLDRSEKLFF. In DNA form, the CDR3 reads TGTGCCAGCAGTTTAGACCGGAGTGAAAAACTGTTTTTT.

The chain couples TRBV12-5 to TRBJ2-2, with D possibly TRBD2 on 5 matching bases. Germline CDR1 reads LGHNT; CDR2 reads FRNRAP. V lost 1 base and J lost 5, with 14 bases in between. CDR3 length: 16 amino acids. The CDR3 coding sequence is TGTGCTAGTGGTTTGGCACAAGGCAGAGGGACCGGGGAGCTGTTTTTT. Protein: CASGLAQGRGTGELFF. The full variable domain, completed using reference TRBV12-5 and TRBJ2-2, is DARVTQTPRHKVTEMGQEVTMRCQPILGHNTVFWYRQTMMQGLELLAYFRNRAPLDDSGMPKDRFSAEMPDATLATLKIQPSEPRDSAVYFCASGLAQGRGTGELFFGEGSRLTVL.

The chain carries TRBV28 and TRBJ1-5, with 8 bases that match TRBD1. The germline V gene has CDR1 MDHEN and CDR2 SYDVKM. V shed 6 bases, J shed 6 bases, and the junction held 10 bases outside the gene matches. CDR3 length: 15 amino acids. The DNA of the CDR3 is TGTGCCAGCAGGCCTCGACAGGGGATGACTCAGCCCCAGCATTTT. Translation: CASRPRQGMTQPQHF.